This T cell receptor (beta chain) was recorded in a study of response to subunit inactivated influenza vaccine. Points on this clonotype: The antigen is unknown.

CDR1 and CDR2 (germline): MDHEN, SYDVKM. V dropped 6 bases and J dropped 1 base, with 10 bases sitting between them. The CDR3 covers 13 residues. TCRdb reanalysed the RT-PCR reads using MiXCR and keeps one entry per CDR3 protein. The table includes about half a million distinct CDR3 sequences, about a tenth detected once. Study-wide results and limits: T cells newly recruited by each seasonal influenza vaccination are few, the authors suggested.

The clonotype originates from a man between 50 and 59 years old who received an inactivated influenza vaccine. The chain uses TRBV28 and TRBJ2-7; no clear D gene. The sample here was PBMCs from blood, taken more than 35 days after vaccination. The CDR3 nucleotides are TGTGCCAGCAGCCAGTACCCTTCCTACGAGCAGTACTTC. The encoded protein is CASSQYPSYEQYF.